This TCR beta chain was retrieved from a study of CD8 T cells in ankylosing spondylitis. Study-level points and caveats: Prior literature has documented some motif variants in synovial fluid and blood from reactive arthritis. What appeared characteristic of ankylosing spondylitis blood was a TCR beta motif of fewer than ten highly homologous variants. As for the disease-linked clones, they showed a CD8+ phenotype and occurred at relatively low frequencies in peripheral blood.

A word on this clonotype: Its antigen is not known.

From the 5' RACE reads, TCRdb called clonotypes with MiXCR, one entry per CDR3 protein. This table holds about 540,000 distinct CDR3 sequences, roughly 13% found once. Source material: blood, either unsorted or a sorted T cell fraction (not recorded which). This receptor was identified in a male donor with ankylosing spondylitis.

In DNA form, the CDR3 reads TGCGCCAGCAGCTTCTCAGGGGGAACGGTCGGGGAGCTGTTTTTT. Encoded protein: CASSFSGGTVGELFF. The rearrangement joins TRBV5-1 to TRBJ2-2; TRBD1 matches 7 bases. Looked up from germline, CDR1 is SGHRS and CDR2 is YFSETQ. The CDR3 sequence is 15 residues long. With 2 bases clipped from V and 7 bases from J, the junction kept 8 bases outside the gene matches.